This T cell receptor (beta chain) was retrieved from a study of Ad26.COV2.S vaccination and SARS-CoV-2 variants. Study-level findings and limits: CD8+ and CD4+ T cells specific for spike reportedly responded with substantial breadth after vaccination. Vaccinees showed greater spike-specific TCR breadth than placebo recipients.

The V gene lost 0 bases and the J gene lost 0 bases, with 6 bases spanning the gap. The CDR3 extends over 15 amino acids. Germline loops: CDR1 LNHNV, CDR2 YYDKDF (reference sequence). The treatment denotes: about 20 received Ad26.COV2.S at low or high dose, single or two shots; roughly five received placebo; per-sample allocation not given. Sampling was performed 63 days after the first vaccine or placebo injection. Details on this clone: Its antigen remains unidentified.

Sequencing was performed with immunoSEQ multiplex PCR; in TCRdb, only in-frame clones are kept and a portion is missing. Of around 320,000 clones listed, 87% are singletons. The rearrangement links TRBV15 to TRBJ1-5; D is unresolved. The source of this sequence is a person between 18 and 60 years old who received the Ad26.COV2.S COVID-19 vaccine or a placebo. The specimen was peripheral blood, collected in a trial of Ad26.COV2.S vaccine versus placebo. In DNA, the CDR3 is TGTGCCACCAGCAGAGATGGGTATAGCAATCAGCCCCAGCATTTT. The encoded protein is CATSRDGYSNQPQHF.